The present T cell receptor beta chain was sequenced within a study of OX40 agonist ivuxolimab in advanced cancers. Regarding the complete study: Ivuxolimab was a fully human IgG2 agonistic monoclonal antibody targeting the costimulatory receptor OX40 (CD134). Intravenous ivuxolimab was administered to patients every 2 weeks at six dose levels: 0.01, 0.1, 0.3, 1.5, 3 and 10 mg/kg. Of the approximately 50 dose-escalation patients, hepatocellular carcinoma was present in about 20, melanoma in about 15, renal cell carcinoma in 9 and head and neck cancer in 9. In the dose-escalation cohort, around four fifths of patients were male, and the mean age was roughly 60 years, with a range of roughly 20 to 80. Prior anti-PD-1, anti-PD-L1 or anti-CTLA-4 therapy was permitted, and 40% of dose-escalation patients had received checkpoint inhibitors. Partial responses occurred in three dose-escalation patients: two with cutaneous melanoma and one with hepatocellular carcinoma. The purpose of peripheral TCRbeta sequencing was to test whether ivuxolimab changed TCR sequence diversity and led to clonal T-cell expansion. The paper covers the monotherapy dose-escalation part of the phase I ivuxolimab trial, which included N = 52 patients.

Turning to this clone: What antigen it recognizes has not been identified. Per-base quality was not reported, and no clone a single base away is much larger than it.

Genomic DNA was isolated from the sorted cells so that the TCRbeta CDR3 region could be sequenced. The immunoSEQ Assay was used to sequence the TCRbeta CDR3 regions. What TCRdb holds here is the immuneACCESS table cut down to in-frame rearrangements. Part of the clones is not present; checked against another copy, under half of the missing clones reflect an unresolved V gene, and the others are unexplained. This sample is represented by 35,000 to 45,000 clones; 74% of them were singletons. Roughly 18% of the sample comes from the top ten. What the study reported, not specific to this receptor: At doses from 0.1 to 3.0 mg/kg, clonal expansion was seen in both CD4+ and CD8+ blood T cells between baseline and week 6. In the 0.1-3.0 mg/kg groups, partial responders had among the lowest normalized peripheral clonal expansion, particularly in CD8+ T cells. The antigen specificity of the peripheral T cells that underwent clonal expansion was not determined. Low levels of normalized T-cell clonal expansion were also seen in some patients who did not respond. After ivuxolimab, more expanded clones were found on average in CD8+ T cells than in CD4+ T cells.

As encoded in the germline V gene (reference sequence), CDR1 is LNHDA while CDR2 is SQIVND. Cut back by 4 bases and 7 bases, the V and J ends lie 13 bases apart. Measured from the cysteine to the phenylalanine, the CDR3 is 13 residues long. Only CDR3 DNA remains: 39 bases, in frame from the first base. The trial excluded patients who had a history of autoimmune disease or who were on systemic immunosuppression. Peripheral blood for TCR sequencing was drawn from every dose cohort at baseline, at cycle 4 day 1 and at cycle 7 day 1. The samples were drawn from a first-in-human, open-label, multicenter phase I dose-escalation trial of ivuxolimab. Adults with locally advanced or metastatic head and neck squamous cell, hepatocellular, melanoma or renal cell carcinoma were enrolled in the trial. CD4+ and CD8+ T cells were sorted separately from peripheral blood before TCR sequencing.

This receptor was identified in an adult with an advanced solid tumor such as melanoma, head and neck, liver or kidney cancer. The receptor chain draws on TRBV19 and TRBJ2-5; the D gene remains uncertain. Sequenced here: CD4+ or CD8+ T cells sorted from blood, sampled in a trial of the OX40 agonist ivuxolimab. The bases read TGTGCCAGTAGTACTGTACCGCCGGTGACCCAGTACTTC. Its amino acids are CASSTVPPVTQYF.